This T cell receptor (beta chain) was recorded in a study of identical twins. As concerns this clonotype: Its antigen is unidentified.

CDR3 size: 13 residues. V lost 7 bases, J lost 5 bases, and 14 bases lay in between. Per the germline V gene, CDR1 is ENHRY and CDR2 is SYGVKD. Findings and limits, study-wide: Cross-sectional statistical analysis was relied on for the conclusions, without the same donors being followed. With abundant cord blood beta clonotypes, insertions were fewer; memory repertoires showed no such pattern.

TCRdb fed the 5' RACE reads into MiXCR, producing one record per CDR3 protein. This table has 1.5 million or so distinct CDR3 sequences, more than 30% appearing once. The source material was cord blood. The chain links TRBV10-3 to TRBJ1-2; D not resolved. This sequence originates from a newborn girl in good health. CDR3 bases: TGTGCCATCACCCTCGAGGGAGGATATGGCTACACCTTC. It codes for CAITLEGGYGYTF.